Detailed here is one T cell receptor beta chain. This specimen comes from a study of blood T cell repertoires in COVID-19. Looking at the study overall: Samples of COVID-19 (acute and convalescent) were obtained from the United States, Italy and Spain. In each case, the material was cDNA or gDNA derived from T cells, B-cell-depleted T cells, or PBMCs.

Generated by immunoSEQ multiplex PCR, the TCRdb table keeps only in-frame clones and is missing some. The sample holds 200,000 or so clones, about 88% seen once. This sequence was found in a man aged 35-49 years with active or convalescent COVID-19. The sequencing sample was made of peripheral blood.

The CDR3 coding sequence is TGTGCCAGCAGTGCCGGAGGGAGAGGGACCGCTTTCTTT. As protein: CASSAGGRGTAFF. This sequence joins TRBV25-1 and TRBJ1-1, with D perhaps TRBD1 (5 bases). Germline CDR1 reads MGHDK; CDR2 reads SYGVNS. The CDR3 covers 13 residues. The V gene lost 4 bases and the J gene lost 11 bases, with 17 bases spanning the gap. Using reference TRBV25-1 and TRBJ1-1 for the parts outside the CDR3, the full variable domain is EADIYQTPRYLVIGTGKKITLECSQTMGHDKMYWYQQDPGMELHLIHYSYGVNSTEKGDLSSESTVSRIRTEHFPLTLESARPSHTSQYLCASSAGGRGTAFFGQGTRLTVV.